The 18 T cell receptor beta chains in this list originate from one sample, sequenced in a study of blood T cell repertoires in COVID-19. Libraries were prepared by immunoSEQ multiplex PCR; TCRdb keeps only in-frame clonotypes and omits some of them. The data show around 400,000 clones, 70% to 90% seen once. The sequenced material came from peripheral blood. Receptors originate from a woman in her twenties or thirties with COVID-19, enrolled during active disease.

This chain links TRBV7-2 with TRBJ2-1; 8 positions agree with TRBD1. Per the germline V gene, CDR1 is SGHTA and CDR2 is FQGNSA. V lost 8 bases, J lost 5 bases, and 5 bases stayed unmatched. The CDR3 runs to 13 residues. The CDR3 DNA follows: TGTGCCAGCGGTGCGGACAGGGACAATGAGCAGTTCTTC. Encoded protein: CASGADRDNEQFF. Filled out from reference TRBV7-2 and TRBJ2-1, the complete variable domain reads GAGVSQSPSNKVTEKGKDVELRCDPISGHTALYWYRQSLGQGLEFLIYFQGNSAPDKSGLPSDRFSAERTGGSVSTLTIQRTQQEDSAVYLCASGADRDNEQFFGPGTRLTVL.

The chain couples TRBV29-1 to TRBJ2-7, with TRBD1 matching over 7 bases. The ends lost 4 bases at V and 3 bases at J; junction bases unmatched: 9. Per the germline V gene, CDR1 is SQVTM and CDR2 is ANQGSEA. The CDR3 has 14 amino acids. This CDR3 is CSVAQGQLGYEQYF. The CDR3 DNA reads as TGCAGCGTTGCACAGGGACAGTTGGGCTACGAGCAGTACTTC.

The CDR3 loop is CSVGISVDEQYF. CDR3 bases: TGCAGCGTTGGTATTAGTGTCGACGAGCAGTACTTC. The J gene is TRBJ2-7, the V gene TRBV29-1; D is undetermined. Trimming shortened V by 4 bases and J by 5 bases, and 12 bases separated the two germline ends. The CDR3 is 12 amino acids. Looked up from germline, CDR1 is SQVTM and CDR2 is ANQGSEA.

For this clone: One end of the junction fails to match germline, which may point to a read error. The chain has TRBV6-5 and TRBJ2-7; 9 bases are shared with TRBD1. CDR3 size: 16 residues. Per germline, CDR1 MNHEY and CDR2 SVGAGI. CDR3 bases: TGTGCCAGCAGTAACTCGCCGGGACAGGGATCCTACGAGCAGTACTTC. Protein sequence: CASSNSPGQGSYEQYF.

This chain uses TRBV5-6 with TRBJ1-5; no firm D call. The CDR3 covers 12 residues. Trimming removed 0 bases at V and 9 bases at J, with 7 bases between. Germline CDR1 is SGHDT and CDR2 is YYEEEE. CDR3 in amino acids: CASSLGGWPQHF. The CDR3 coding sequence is TGTGCCAGCAGCTTGGGAGGTTGGCCCCAGCATTTT. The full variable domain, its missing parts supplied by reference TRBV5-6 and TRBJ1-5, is DAGVTQSPTHLIKTRGQQVTLRCSPKSGHDTVSWYQQALGQGPQFIFQYYEEEERQRGNFPDRFSGHQFPNYSSELNVNALLLGDSALYLCASSLGGWPQHFGDGTRLSIL.

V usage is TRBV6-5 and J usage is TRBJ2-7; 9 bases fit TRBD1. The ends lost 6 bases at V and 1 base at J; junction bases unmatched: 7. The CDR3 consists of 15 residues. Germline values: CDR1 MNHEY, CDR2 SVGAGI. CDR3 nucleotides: TGTGCCAGCAGGGGGGGACAGGGCCCTTCCTACGAGCAGTACTTC. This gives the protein CASRGGQGPSYEQYF.

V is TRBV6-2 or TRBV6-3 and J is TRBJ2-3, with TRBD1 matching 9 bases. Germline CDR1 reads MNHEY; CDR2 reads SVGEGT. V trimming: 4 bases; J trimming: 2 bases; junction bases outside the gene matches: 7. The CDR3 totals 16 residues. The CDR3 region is CASSSRDREYTDTQYF. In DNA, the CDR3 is TGTGCCAGCAGTTCCCGGGACAGGGAATACACAGATACGCAGTATTTT.

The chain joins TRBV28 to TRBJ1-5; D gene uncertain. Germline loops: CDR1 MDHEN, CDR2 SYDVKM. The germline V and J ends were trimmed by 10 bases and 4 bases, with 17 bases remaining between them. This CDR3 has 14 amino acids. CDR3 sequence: CAIRARRVNQPQHF. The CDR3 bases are TGTGCCATCCGGGCGAGGAGGGTTAATCAGCCCCAGCATTTT.

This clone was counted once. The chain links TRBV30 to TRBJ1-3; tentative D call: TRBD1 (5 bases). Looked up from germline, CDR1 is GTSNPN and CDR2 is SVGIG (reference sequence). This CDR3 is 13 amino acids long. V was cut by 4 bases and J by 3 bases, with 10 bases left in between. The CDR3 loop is CAWNTGLGNTIYF. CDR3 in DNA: TGTGCCTGGAACACAGGCCTTGGAAACACCATATATTTT.

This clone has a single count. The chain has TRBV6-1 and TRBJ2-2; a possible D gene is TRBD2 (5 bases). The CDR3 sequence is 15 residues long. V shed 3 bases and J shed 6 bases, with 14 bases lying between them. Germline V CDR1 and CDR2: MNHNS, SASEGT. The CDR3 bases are TGTGCCAGCAGTGACGGGGTCGAAGTGGCCGGGGAGCTGTTTTTT. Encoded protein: CASSDGVEVAGELFF.

This chain's CDR3 is CASSLASFLEREVDEQFF. The CDR3, as DNA: TGTGCCAGCAGCTTGGCTTCCTTCTTGGAGCGGGAGGTGGATGAGCAGTTCTTC. V and J are TRBV5-5 and TRBJ2-1; the match to TRBD2 covers 9 bases. The trim removed 0 bases at V and 8 bases at J, leaving 15 bases unmatched. The germline gives CDR1 SGHKS, CDR2 YYEKEE (reference sequence). The CDR3 runs 18 residues.

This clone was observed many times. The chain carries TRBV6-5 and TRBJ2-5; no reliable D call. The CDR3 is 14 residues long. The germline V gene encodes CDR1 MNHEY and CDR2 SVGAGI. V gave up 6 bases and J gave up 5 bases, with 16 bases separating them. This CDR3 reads CASSTQTPGETQYF. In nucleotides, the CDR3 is TGTGCCAGCAGCACACAAACTCCCGGGGAGACCCAGTACTTC.

The CDR3 DNA follows: TGCAGCGTTGGTGGAGGGGATACTACCCAGTACTTC. It yields the protein CSVGGGDTTQYF. The V call is TRBV29-1, the J call TRBJ2-5, with D possibly matching TRBD2 (6 bases). Germline V lookup: CDR1 SQVTM, CDR2 ANQGSEA. V shed 4 bases and J shed 8 bases, with 14 bases lying between them. This CDR3 contains 12 residues.

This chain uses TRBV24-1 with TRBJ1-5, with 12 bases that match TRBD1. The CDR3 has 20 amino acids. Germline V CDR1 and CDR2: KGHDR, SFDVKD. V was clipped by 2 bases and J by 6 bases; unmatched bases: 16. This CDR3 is CATSDSYGTGGDLVGQPQHF. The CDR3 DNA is TGTGCCACCAGTGATTCCTACGGGACAGGGGGCGACCTGGTAGGTCAGCCCCAGCATTTT.

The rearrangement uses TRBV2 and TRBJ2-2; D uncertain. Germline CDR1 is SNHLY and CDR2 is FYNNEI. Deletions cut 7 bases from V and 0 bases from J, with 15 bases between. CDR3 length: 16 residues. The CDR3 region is CASTLPFAANTGELFF. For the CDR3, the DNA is TGTGCCAGCACCCTACCGTTTGCGGCGAACACCGGGGAGCTGTTTTTT.

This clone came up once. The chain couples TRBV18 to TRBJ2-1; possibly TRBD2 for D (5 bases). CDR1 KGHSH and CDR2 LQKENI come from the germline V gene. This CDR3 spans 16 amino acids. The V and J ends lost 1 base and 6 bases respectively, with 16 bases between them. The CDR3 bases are TGTGCCAGCTCACCACTAAGGGTCTCCGGAGGCAATGAGCAGTTCTTC. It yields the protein CASSPLRVSGGNEQFF.

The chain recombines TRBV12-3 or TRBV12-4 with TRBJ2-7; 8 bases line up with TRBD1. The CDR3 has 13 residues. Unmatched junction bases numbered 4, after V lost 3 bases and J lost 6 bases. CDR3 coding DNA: TGTGCCAGCAGTTTTGGGACAGGACGCGAGCAGTACTTC. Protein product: CASSFGTGREQYF.

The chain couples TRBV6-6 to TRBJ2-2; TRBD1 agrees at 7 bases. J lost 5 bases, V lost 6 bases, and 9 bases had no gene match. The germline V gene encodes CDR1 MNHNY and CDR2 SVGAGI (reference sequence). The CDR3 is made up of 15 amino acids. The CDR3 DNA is TGTGCCAGCAGAACCAGACAGGGTCGGACCGGGGAGCTGTTTTTT. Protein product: CASRTRQGRTGELFF.